These T cell receptor beta chains were read from a single sample in a study of shared clonotypes between healthy human individuals. Sequencing was performed with immunoSEQ multiplex PCR; in TCRdb, only in-frame clones are kept and a portion is missing. The repertoire has about 590,000 clones, nearly 97% of them found once; the top ten carry about 0.11%. The sample consisted of naive CD8+ T cells sorted from blood. The receptors come from a woman aged 30 to 39 in good health. Both conserved end residues are part of each CDR3. D genes are given only for firm matches. A row's size may be missing; if present it is once, few, many or a size class.

v_call	clone_size	d_call	j_call	cdr3_nt	cdr3_aa
TRBV28	NA	NA	TRBJ1-5	TGTGCCAGCACCATTCAGGGCCGGGGGCATCCGCCCCAGCATTTT	CASTIQGRGHPPQHF
TRBV5-1	NA	NA	TRBJ2-7	TGCGCCAGCAGCTTGACAGAAAACGAGCAGTACTTC	CASSLTENEQYF
TRBV18	NA	NA	TRBJ1-1	TGTGCCAGCTCACTCCCAGACAGCTCGAACACTGAAGCTTTCTTT	CASSLPDSSNTEAFF
TRBV27	NA	NA	TRBJ2-1	TGTGCCAGCAGTTACAAGAGAACCTACAATGAGCAGTTCTTC	CASSYKRTYNEQFF
TRBV29-1	NA	NA	TRBJ1-1	TGCAGCGGGGATGGAAATCTCAATTCAATGAACACTGAAGCTTTCTTT	CSGDGNLNSMNTEAFF
TRBV5-1	NA	TRBD1	TRBJ2-3	TGCGCCAGCAGCTGGGACAGCCGAGATACGCAGTATTTT	CASSWDSRDTQYF
TRBV10-1	NA	NA	TRBJ2-2	TGCGCCAGCAGTCTATCAGACGGGGAGCTGTTTTTT	CASSLSDGELFF
TRBV9	NA	NA	TRBJ2-7	TGTGCCAGCAGCGTAGCAGGCCTCTCCTACGAGCAGTACTTC	CASSVAGLSYEQYF
TRBV28	NA	NA	TRBJ2-1	TGTGCCAGCAGTTTAGACCACAATGAGCAGTTCTTC	CASSLDHNEQFF
TRBV29-1	NA	NA	TRBJ2-3	TGCAGCGTTGAAGGAGGCCAGGGTACAGATACGCAGTATTTT	CSVEGGQGTDTQYF
TRBV21-1	NA	NA	TRBJ1-1	TGTGCCAGCAGCCCAGGGACAGGGGGTATGAACACTGAAGCTTTCTTT	CASSPGTGGMNTEAFF
TRBV19	NA	NA	TRBJ2-7	TGTGCCAGTAGTATAGGTGGCCTAACCTACGAGCAGTACTTC	CASSIGGLTYEQYF
TRBV27	NA	NA	TRBJ1-4	TGTGCCAGCAGTTTAGTGGGTGGGGAAAAACTGTTTTTT	CASSLVGGEKLFF
TRBV27	once	TRBD2	TRBJ2-7	TGTGCCAGCAATCCAAGGGGGACTAGCGGCGAGCAGTACTTC	CASNPRGTSGEQYF
TRBV4-1	NA	NA	TRBJ2-1	TGCGCCAGCAGTGGGGGAGGGGGGGTGAGCTCCTACAATGAGCAGTTCTTC	CASSGGGGVSSYNEQFF
TRBV13	NA	NA	TRBJ2-7	TGTGCCAGCAGCTTCCCGGGAAACGAGCAGTACTTC	CASSFPGNEQYF
TRBV19	NA	NA	TRBJ1-2	TGTGCCAGTAAGGTCGGAGGGGAACCGGTCTATGGCTACACCTTC	CASKVGGEPVYGYTF
TRBV29-1	NA	TRBD1	TRBJ1-3	TGCAGCGGACAGGGGTCAAGCTCTGGAAACACCATATATTTT	CSGQGSSSGNTIYF
TRBV11-2	NA	TRBD1	TRBJ2-7	TGTGCCAGCAGCTTATCCCAGGGGGAACACTCCTACGAGCAGTACTTC	CASSLSQGEHSYEQYF
TRBV5-1	once	NA	TRBJ2-1	TGCGCCAGCAGCTTGGACAGTAGACCTTACAATGAGCAGTTCTTC	CASSLDSRPYNEQFF
TRBV28	NA	TRBD1	TRBJ1-2	TGTGCCAGCAGTTTATTGGTTTGGGGGGACAGGGGAGAAGGCTACACCTTC	CASSLLVWGDRGEGYTF
TRBV30	NA	NA	TRBJ1-3	TGTGCCTGGAGCCCCTACACAGGCAGCTCTGGAAACACCATATATTTT	CAWSPYTGSSGNTIYF
TRBV27	NA	NA	TRBJ2-3	TGTGCCAGCAGTTTAGCACTAGCAGATACGCAGTATTTT	CASSLALADTQYF
TRBV10-2	NA	NA	TRBJ2-7	TGCGCCAGCAGTGAAAGGGACCCGCGTTCTTACGAGCAGTACTTC	CASSERDPRSYEQYF
TRBV7-9	NA	TRBD2	TRBJ2-1	TGTGCCAGCCAAGTAGCGGGGGGTGGAAATGAGCAGTTCTTC	CASQVAGGGNEQFF
TRBV28	NA	NA	TRBJ2-3	TGTGCCATCTCCCCAGACACAGATACGCAGTATTTT	CAISPDTDTQYF
TRBV29-1	NA	NA	TRBJ2-5	TGCAGCGTGAAAGGGATCGGTCGGGAGACCCAGTACTTC	CSVKGIGRETQYF
TRBV28	once	NA	TRBJ1-5	TGTGCCAGCAGTTTTACTTTGACCACCGATAGCGGCAATCAGCCCCAGCATTTT	CASSFTLTTDSGNQPQHF
TRBV13	few	TRBD2	TRBJ2-7	TGTGCCAGCAGCTCCGGACTAGCGGGAGGTTTGTACGAGCAGTACTTC	CASSSGLAGGLYEQYF
TRBV4-1	NA	NA	TRBJ2-2	TGCGCCAGCAGCCAAGATCCTCTCCGGGAGCGTACCGGGGAGCTGTTTTTT	CASSQDPLRERTGELFF
TRBV4-1	NA	NA	TRBJ2-3	TGCGCCAGCAGCCAAGTCCCCTCACCGGGACTTGGGGGCACAGATACGCAGTATTTT	CASSQVPSPGLGGTDTQYF
TRBV29-1	NA	NA	TRBJ2-5	TGCAGCGTTGTTCTCCCGGGAGCTGTAACTAAAGAGACCCAGTACTTC	CSVVLPGAVTKETQYF
TRBV2	NA	NA	TRBJ2-1	TGTGCCAGCAGCCCGAGGACGGGAAATGAGCAGTTCTTC	CASSPRTGNEQFF
TRBV2	NA	NA	TRBJ1-2	TGTGCCAGCAGTGACAATAGACAGATCTATGGCTACACCTTC	CASSDNRQIYGYTF